These 19 T cell receptor beta chains were all obtained from the same sample, sequenced in a study of CD8 T cells in ankylosing spondylitis. In TCRdb, the 5' RACE reads were re-called with MiXCR into one record per CDR3 protein. The table lists 200,000 to 250,000 distinct CDR3 sequences, 10% of them singletons, with 21% in the top ten. Sequenced sample: blood, either unsorted or a sorted T cell fraction (not recorded which). These receptors were taken from a male donor with ankylosing spondylitis or in good health (not recorded which).

This clonotype was seen a handful of times. CDR3 coding DNA: TGCGCCAGCAGCTCAAGGGGGGTTTCTAATTCACCCCTCCACTTT. It is translated as CASSSRGVSNSPLHF. The chain recombines TRBV5-1 with TRBJ1-6; D may be TRBD1 (6 bases). CDR3 size: 15 residues. Germline V lookup: CDR1 SGHRS, CDR2 YFSETQ. The V end lost 3 bases, the J end lost 6 bases, and 13 bases lay between the germline ends.

This clonotype was recorded at least ten times. The chain uses TRBV20-1 and TRBJ1-1; maybe TRBD1 (6 bases). Trimming took off 5 bases at V and 5 bases at J, with 12 bases between the two ends. This CDR3 has 12 amino acids. Germline-derived CDR1 and CDR2 are DFQATT and SNEGSKA (reference sequence). The CDR3 spells CSAGRGGTEAFF. The CDR3 coding sequence is TGCAGTGCTGGCAGGGGAGGGACTGAAGCTTTCTTT.

This clonotype was seen many times. CDR3 bases: TGTGCCAGCAGCCCAGGACAAGGGAAGGGGCAAGAGACCCAGTACTTC. Encoded protein: CASSPGQGKGQETQYF. The rearrangement uses TRBV12-3 or TRBV12-4 and TRBJ2-5, with D maybe TRBD1 (5 bases). CDR3 length: 16 residues. With 6 bases removed from V and 2 bases from J, the gap between germline ends came to 19 bases.

In its sample, this clonotype was seen many times. This rearrangement joins TRBV3-1 to TRBJ2-7, with D perhaps TRBD2 (5 bases). This CDR3 region has 15 residues. Germline loops: CDR1 LGHDT, CDR2 YNNKEL (reference sequence). V was clipped by 1 base and J by 3 bases, with 13 bases between them. The CDR3 loop is CASSQVAGGDYEQYF. CDR3 DNA: TGTGCCAGCAGCCAAGTTGCGGGTGGGGACTACGAGCAGTACTTC.

The rearrangement joins TRBV12-3 or TRBV12-4 to TRBJ1-1; a weak D match, TRBD1 (6 bases). The CDR3 length is 17 residues. V lost 1 base, J lost 4 bases, and 19 bases lay in between. CDR3 nucleotides: TGTGCCAGCAGTTTAGGGGGAACAGGGAGGGTGGTCACTGAAGCTTTCTTT. Translation: CASSLGGTGRVVTEAFF.

This clonotype was seen many times. The rearrangement links TRBV29-1 to TRBJ1-3, with TRBD1 as a possible D gene (6 bases). Germline V gene lookup returns CDR1 SQVTM and CDR2 ANQGSEA. V was cut by 4 bases and J by 2 bases, with 12 bases left in between. There are 14 residues in the CDR3. As DNA, the CDR3 is TGCAGCGTTGGGGGACATTCTCCTGGAAACACCATATATTTT. This encodes CSVGGHSPGNTIYF.

This clonotype has at least ten counts. The chain has TRBV3-1 and TRBJ2-7; 7 nucleotides align to TRBD2. The CDR3 is made up of 12 amino acids. Germline loops: CDR1 LGHDT, CDR2 YNNKEL (reference sequence). The junction had 5 bases not matched to a gene; V was cut back by 6 bases and J by 6 bases. In DNA form, the CDR3 reads TGTGCCAGCAGTGTCGGACTAGTCGAGCAGTACTTC. This gives the protein CASSVGLVEQYF.

In regard to this clonotype: One base away lies a much larger clone, so this may be a sequencing read error. V usage is TRBV19 and J usage is TRBJ1-1; no definite D call. From germline, CDR1 is LNHDA and CDR2 SQIVND (reference sequence). The CDR3 covers 14 residues. CDR3 loop: CASSIEGGITEALF. Here the CDR3 DNA reads TGTGCCAGTAGTATAGAGGGAGGGATCACTGAAGCTCTCTTT. Together with reference TRBV19 and TRBJ1-1, the CDR3 gives the full variable domain: DGGITQSPKYLFRKEGQNVTLSCEQNLNHDAMYWYRQDPGQGLRLIYYSQIVNDFQKGDIAEGYSVSREKKESFPLTVTSAQKNPTAFYLCASSIEGGITEALFGQGTRLTVV.

In this sample, this clonotype turned up many times. The chain has TRBV24-1 and TRBJ1-5; perhaps TRBD1 as D (6 bases). Trimming removed 4 bases from V and 5 bases from J, with 17 bases in between. The CDR3 covers 16 residues. Germline CDR1 and CDR2: KGHDR and SFDVKD. The CDR3 nucleotides are TGTGCCACCAGTGAACCGACAGGACTCCCCTATCAGCCCCAGCATTTT. This sequence encodes CATSEPTGLPYQPQHF.

This clonotype has ten or more counts. The rearrangement uses TRBV18 and TRBJ2-7, with D tentatively TRBD1 or TRBD2 (5 bases each). Per the germline V gene, CDR1 is KGHSH and CDR2 is LQKENI. This CDR3 has 15 residues. V was trimmed by 2 bases and J by 5 bases, leaving 16 bases between them. CDR3 region: CASSPRALGDHEQYF. CDR3 sequence (DNA): TGTGCCAGCTCACCAAGGGCCCTAGGGGACCACGAGCAGTACTTC.

This clonotype was observed at least ten times. The chain uses TRBV5-1 and TRBJ2-2; TRBD1 matches 11 bases. V trimming: 7 bases; J trimming: 5 bases; junction bases outside the gene matches: 10. This CDR3 region has 16 residues. CDR1 and CDR2 from the germline V gene are SGHRS and YFSETQ. CDR3 residues: CASGQGQGALTGELFF. CDR3 DNA: TGCGCCAGCGGCCAAGGACAGGGGGCATTAACCGGGGAGCTGTTTTTT.

This clonotype showed up many times. This chain uses TRBV20-1 with TRBJ2-5; tentative D call: TRBD1 (5 bases). Germline loops: CDR1 DFQATT, CDR2 SNEGSKA (reference sequence). The CDR3 length is 13 residues. With 5 bases removed from V and 3 bases from J, the gap between germline ends came to 13 bases. The DNA of the CDR3 is TGCAGTGCTGTTTCGACAGATAAAGAGACCCAGTACTTC. It encodes CSAVSTDKETQYF.

At least ten counts were recorded for this clonotype. The chain carries TRBV20-1 and TRBJ2-7; D is unresolved. Germline V lookup: CDR1 DFQATT, CDR2 SNEGSKA (reference sequence). CDR3 length equals 14 residues. Trimming stripped 6 bases from V and 5 bases from J, with 20 bases between. The CDR3 nucleotides are TGCAGTGCCCCTCTCGGGCTAGTTACCCACGAGCAGTACTTC. Translated: CSAPLGLVTHEQYF.

This clonotype appeared a few times. This sequence joins TRBV5-1 and TRBJ2-7; TRBD2 is a possible D gene (5 bases). Germline-derived CDR1 and CDR2 are SGHRS and YFSETQ. Trimming shortened V by 0 bases and J by 3 bases, and 7 bases separated the two germline ends. The CDR3 is 13 residues long. The DNA of the CDR3 is TGCGCCAGCAGCTTGGTGGGGAGCTACGAGCAGTACTTC. Translated, it gives CASSLVGSYEQYF.

This clonotype was seen repeatedly, ten times or more. This chain joins TRBV24-1 and TRBJ1-5, with a possible D match to TRBD1 (5 bases). V was clipped by 9 bases and J by 2 bases, with 13 bases between them. Per the germline V gene, CDR1 is KGHDR and CDR2 is SFDVKD. CDR3 length: 14 residues. The CDR3 loop reads CATQGGFGNQPQHF. The CDR3 DNA follows: TGTGCCACCCAGGGAGGGTTTGGCAATCAGCCCCAGCATTTT.

This clonotype was picked up a small number of times. This chain connects TRBV3-1 to TRBJ2-7, with 7 bases matching TRBD1. J was trimmed by 3 bases and V by 5 bases; bases with no gene match: 13. CDR3 size: 16 residues. Per germline, CDR1 LGHDT and CDR2 YNNKEL (reference sequence). CDR3 residues: CASSSPEGTAHYEQYF. The DNA for the CDR3 is TGTGCCAGCAGCTCCCCCGAGGGGACAGCCCACTACGAGCAGTACTTC.

In its sample, this clonotype was seen many times. This rearrangement joins TRBV6-5 to TRBJ2-7, with D perhaps TRBD1 (6 bases). Germline V CDR1 and CDR2: MNHEY, SVGAGI. Trimming cost V 6 bases and J 12 bases, with 18 bases left between them. CDR3 length: 12 residues. The CDR3 protein is CASRNTQGLGYF. The CDR3, as DNA: TGTGCCAGCAGGAACACCCAGGGGTTGGGGTACTTC.

In the case of this clonotype: The conserved final phenylalanine or tryptophan is absent from the CDR3, which likely points to a read error. The chain is built from TRBV7-7 and TRBJ2-3; 8 bases are a match to TRBD2. Germline loops: CDR1 SSHAT, CDR2 FNYEAQ (reference sequence). The CDR3 contains 14 residues. CDR3 in DNA: TGTGCTAGCAGCCCCGGGTTAGCGGGGAGTACGCAGTATTTA. It codes for CASSPGLAGSTQYL.

The V call is TRBV7-2, the J call TRBJ2-4, with D tentatively TRBD1 (5 bases). The CDR3 runs 14 residues. CDR1 and CDR2 (germline): SGHTA, FQGNSA. The V end lost 1 base, the J end lost 4 bases, and 8 bases lay between the germline ends. CDR3 nucleotide sequence: TGTGCCAGCAGCTTAGAGGGGTTTAAAAACATTCAGTACTTC. It translates to CASSLEGFKNIQYF.